Listed here are 20 T cell receptor beta chains from one sample, sequenced in a study of OX40 agonist ivuxolimab in advanced cancers. Only in-frame clones appear in the TCRdb table, and some are missing; sequencing was by immunoSEQ multiplex PCR. Of around 23,000 clones listed, around 84% are singletons. The material was CD4+ or CD8+ T cells sorted from blood, obtained in a trial of the OX40 agonist ivuxolimab. Receptors originate from an adult with an advanced solid tumor such as melanoma, head and neck, liver or kidney cancer.

The rearrangement links TRBV5-6 to TRBJ2-7; tentatively, D is TRBD1 (5 bases). The CDR3 is 13 amino acids. Germline CDR1 and CDR2: SGHDT and YYEEEE. Trimming removed 3 bases from V and 1 base from J, with 8 bases in between. CDR3 in DNA: TGTGCCAGCAGCTCGGACATATCCTACGAGCAGTACTTC. The encoded protein is CASSSDISYEQYF. Full variable domain (outside the CDR3, taken from reference TRBV5-6 and TRBJ2-7): DAGVTQSPTHLIKTRGQQVTLRCSPKSGHDTVSWYQQALGQGPQFIFQYYEEEERQRGNFPDRFSGHQFPNYSSELNVNALLLGDSALYLCASSSDISYEQYFGPGTRLTVT.

The CDR3 region has the DNA TGTGCCTGGACAAGCACGGGGACCTACTATGGCTACACCTTC. Amino acid sequence: CAWTSTGTYYGYTF. V gene TRBV30 combines with J gene TRBJ1-2; D may be TRBD1 (5 bases). The CDR3 extends over 14 amino acids. Germline lookup yields CDR1 GTSNPN and CDR2 SVGIG (reference sequence). V was trimmed by 4 bases and J by 3 bases, leaving 15 bases between them.

This chain joins TRBV10-3 and TRBJ2-7; 9 bases line up with TRBD1. Germline V CDR1 and CDR2: ENHRY, SYGVKD. The CDR3 is 14 amino acids. The junction had 9 bases not matched to a gene; V was cut back by 10 bases and J by 2 bases. CDR3 amino acids: CATAPGDRAYEQYF. The CDR3 nucleotides read TGTGCCACCGCCCCGGGGGACAGGGCCTACGAGCAGTACTTC.

The rearrangement joins TRBV5-1 to TRBJ1-3; the D is unclear. Germline CDR1 reads SGHRS; CDR2 reads YFSETQ. Trimming cost V 3 bases and J 0 bases, with 10 bases left between them. The CDR3 length is 15 residues. As DNA, the CDR3 is TGCGCCAGCAGCTCGTTCGGGGACTCTGGAAACACCATATATTTT. This codes for CASSSFGDSGNTIYF. Based on the CDR3 plus reference TRBV5-1 and TRBJ1-3, the full variable domain is KAGVTQTPRYLIKTRGQQVTLSCSPISGHRSVSWYQQTPGQGLQFLFEYFSETQRNKGNFPGRFSGRQFSNSRSEMNVSTLELGDSALYLCASSSFGDSGNTIYFGEGSWLTVV.

In its sample, this clone was seen once. The chain is built from TRBV5-5 and TRBJ1-5; D is ambiguous. V lost 2 bases and J 7 bases, leaving 13 bases between the germline ends. CDR1 is SGHKS and CDR2 is YYEKEE in the germline V gene (reference sequence). CDR3 length equals 14 residues. The CDR3 DNA reads TGTGCCAGCAGCTTAGAAGGAAGTGGACAGCCCCAGCATTTT. Translating it yields CASSLEGSGQPQHF.

This clone was observed a single time. This chain joins TRBV11-2 and TRBJ2-7; tentative D call: TRBD2 (5 bases). V was shortened by 4 bases and J by 2 bases, with 21 bases between the two germline ends. This CDR3 spans 17 amino acids. Germline V gives CDR1 SGHAT, CDR2 FQNNGV. This CDR3 reads CASSSLGGVRTAYEQYF. The DNA for the CDR3 is TGTGCCAGCAGCTCCCTAGGAGGTGTGAGAACCGCCTACGAGCAGTACTTC.

The rearrangement joins TRBV7-8 to TRBJ2-2, with D unclear. The CDR3 consists of 15 residues. Germline V CDR1 and CDR2: SGHVS, FQNEAQ. V was clipped by 2 bases and J by 5 bases, with 12 bases between them. The chain's CDR3 is CASSLRLATTGELFF. CDR3 in DNA: TGTGCCAGCAGCTTACGCTTAGCTACGACCGGGGAGCTGTTTTTT.

The DNA for the CDR3 is TGTGCCAGCAGTTTTCGAGCGACGGTTCCCCCAGATACGCAGTATTTT. Protein: CASSFRATVPPDTQYF. The J gene is TRBJ2-3, the V gene TRBV28; D gene ambiguous. Trimming took 3 bases from V and 4 from J, leaving 17 bases between them. The length of the CDR3 is 16 residues. CDR1 and CDR2 (germline): MDHEN, SYDVKM.

The chain is built from TRBV5-6 and TRBJ1-2; D possibly corresponds to TRBD1 (6 bases). The CDR3 sequence is 15 residues long. Trimming removed 3 bases from V and 0 bases from J, with 12 bases in between. In germline, CDR1 is SGHDT, CDR2 YYEEEE. The CDR3 DNA is TGTGCCAGCAGCTCCGGGGGGCCTTCTAACTATGGCTACACCTTC. Translated: CASSSGGPSNYGYTF.

V and J are TRBV5-4 and TRBJ1-4; no reliable D call. Germline values: CDR1 SGHNT, CDR2 YYREEE (reference sequence). This CDR3 has 13 residues. V lost 4 bases to trimming and J lost 8 bases, with 12 bases between them. The CDR3 DNA sequence: TGTGCCAGCAGCCGGGATGTAGAGGAAAAACTGTTTTTT. Its protein is CASSRDVEEKLFF.

V and J are TRBV11-2 and TRBJ2-7, with D possibly being TRBD1 (5 bases). V lost 3 bases and J 3 bases, leaving 9 bases between the germline ends. The CDR3 has 13 residues. Germline CDR1 SGHAT, CDR2 FQNNGV. The CDR3 DNA is TGTGCCAGCAGCTTTCGCAGGGACTACGAGCAGTACTTC. Its protein product is CASSFRRDYEQYF.

CDR3 amino acids: CASSPGSSGTQETQYF. CDR3 coding DNA: TGCGCCAGCAGCCCGGGGTCTTCGGGGACGCAAGAGACCCAGTACTTC. This chain uses TRBV5-1 with TRBJ2-5; D possibly uses TRBD1 or TRBD2 (5 bases each). The CDR3 sequence is 16 residues long. The germline V gene has CDR1 SGHRS and CDR2 YFSETQ. V lost 4 bases and J lost 2, with 18 bases in between.

V gene TRBV6-5 combines with J gene TRBJ1-1; D gene uncertain. Per the germline V gene, CDR1 is MNHEY and CDR2 is SVGAGI. V gave up 6 bases and J gave up 7 bases, with 12 bases separating them. The CDR3 has 12 amino acids. CDR3 amino acids: CASSFDRYEAFF. The CDR3 DNA reads TGTGCCAGCAGCTTTGACCGTTATGAAGCTTTCTTT.

The rearrangement links TRBV2 to TRBJ1-6; D gene unclear. The CDR3 runs 14 residues. V was clipped by 2 bases and J by 8 bases, with 10 bases between them. CDR1 and CDR2 (germline): SNHLY, FYNNEI. CDR3 in amino acids: CASSERNRHSPLHF. CDR3 sequence (DNA): TGTGCCAGCAGTGAACGGAATCGTCATTCACCCCTCCACTTT. Based on the CDR3 plus reference TRBV2 and TRBJ1-6, the full variable domain is EPEVTQTPSHQVTQMGQEVILRCVPISNHLYFYWYRQILGQKVEFLVSFYNNEISEKSEIFDDQFSVERPDGSNFTLKIRSTKLEDSAMYFCASSERNRHSPLHFGNGTRLTVT.

The rearrangement joins TRBV5-1 to TRBJ2-2; possibly TRBD1 for D (5 bases). Per germline, CDR1 SGHRS and CDR2 YFSETQ. V was clipped by 7 bases and J by 3 bases, with 13 bases between them. This CDR3 is 14 amino acids long. The CDR3 spells CASGEGAHTGELFF. As DNA, the CDR3 is TGCGCCAGCGGTGAAGGGGCGCACACCGGGGAGCTGTTTTTT.

This chain joins TRBV7-2 and TRBJ2-1; TRBD1 matches at 9 bases. Per germline, CDR1 SGHTA and CDR2 FQGNSA. The CDR3 runs 12 residues. Germline trimming cut 6 bases from V and 10 bases from J; bases unmatched to any gene: 4. The CDR3 loop reads CASSFDRGEQFF. The CDR3 DNA reads as TGTGCCAGCAGTTTCGACAGGGGGGAGCAGTTCTTC. The variable domain in full, completed from reference TRBV7-2 and TRBJ2-1, reads GAGVSQSPSNKVTEKGKDVELRCDPISGHTALYWYRQSLGQGLEFLIYFQGNSAPDKSGLPSDRFSAERTGGSVSTLTIQRTQQEDSAVYLCASSFDRGEQFFGPGTRLTVL.

The chain recombines TRBV7-3 with TRBJ1-2; TRBD1 is a possible D gene (5 bases). The germline V and J ends were trimmed by 3 bases and 4 bases, with 12 bases remaining between them. Germline V gene sequence: CDR1 SGHTA, CDR2 FQGTGA. The CDR3 covers 14 residues. The chain's CDR3 is CASSLGGRTYGYTF. Written as DNA, the CDR3 is TGTGCCAGCAGCTTGGGGGGAAGGACCTATGGCTACACCTTC.

The chain combines TRBV5-4 with TRBJ2-3, with D possibly being TRBD1 or TRBD2 (6 bases each). V lost 3 bases to trimming and J lost 0 bases, with 11 bases between them. Looked up from germline, CDR1 is SGHNT and CDR2 is YYREEE (reference sequence). This CDR3 spans 15 amino acids. The CDR3 protein is CASSWGAQSTDTQYF. In nucleotides, the CDR3 is TGTGCCAGCAGCTGGGGGGCACAGAGCACAGATACGCAGTATTTT.

The genes are TRBV18 and TRBJ1-4; D is unresolved. V lost 3 bases, J lost 5 bases, and 7 bases lay in between. Germline V gene data show CDR1 as KGHSH and CDR2 as LQKENI. The CDR3 runs to 13 residues. The CDR3 DNA sequence: TGTGCCAGCTCACCGGCGACGAATGAAAAACTGTTTTTT. This sequence encodes CASSPATNEKLFF.

The rearrangement links TRBV30 to TRBJ1-6; D gene ambiguous. Trimming left V 4 bases short and J 5 bases short, with 6 bases between. Germline lookup yields CDR1 GTSNPN and CDR2 SVGIG (reference sequence). The CDR3 runs 12 residues. In DNA form, the CDR3 reads TGTGCCTGGACCGCCCATAATTCACCCCTCCACTTT. Its translation is CAWTAHNSPLHF.